Listed below are T cell receptor beta chains from one sample, sequenced in a study of T cells in Graves' hyperthyroidism and ophthalmopathy. TCRdb re-called the multiplex PCR reads with MiXCR, one entry per CDR3 protein. Here the sample spans about 840,000 distinct CDR3 sequences, about two fifths being singletons. The material sequenced was blood. The receptors originated from a man aged 18 to 35 with Graves' hyperthyroidism. CDR3s include the opening cysteine and the closing phenylalanine or tryptophan. D genes are given only for firm matches. Size values are once, few and many counts, or a class for expanded clones, and some rows have none.

cdr3_aa: CSAKALQETQYF
cdr3_nt: TGCAGTGCTAAAGCCCTGCAAGAGACCCAGTACTTC
clone_size: NA
v_call: TRBV20-1
j_call: TRBJ2-5
d_call: NA

cdr3_aa: CASSEAGGTFEQYF
cdr3_nt: TGTGCCAGCAGTGAAGCAGGGGGCACATTCGAGCAGTACTTC
clone_size: NA
v_call: TRBV6-5
j_call: TRBJ2-7
d_call: TRBD1

cdr3_aa: CASTLGTSGSYEQYF
cdr3_nt: TGTGCCAGCACCCTTGGGACTAGCGGCTCCTACGAGCAGTACTTC
clone_size: few
v_call: TRBV5-6
j_call: TRBJ2-7
d_call: TRBD2

cdr3_aa: CASSFRTGGKYEQYF
cdr3_nt: TGTGCCAGCAGTTTCCGGACAGGGGGCAAGTACGAGCAGTACTTC
clone_size: NA
v_call: TRBV7-2
j_call: TRBJ2-7
d_call: TRBD1

cdr3_aa: CASSEYRRTSGRAYNEQFF
cdr3_nt: TGTGCCAGCAGTGAATATCGGCGGACTAGCGGGAGGGCCTACAATGAGCAGTTCTTC
clone_size: NA
v_call: TRBV7-9
j_call: TRBJ2-1
d_call: TRBD2

cdr3_aa: CASSWAMNTEAFF
cdr3_nt: TGTGCCAGCAGCTGGGCCATGAACACTGAAGCTTTCTTT
clone_size: NA
v_call: TRBV5-8
j_call: TRBJ1-1
d_call: NA

cdr3_aa: CASSLSSRGEETQYF
cdr3_nt: TGTGCCAGCAGCCTATCTTCGCGGGGGGAAGAGACCCAGTACTTC
clone_size: NA
v_call: TRBV4-2
j_call: TRBJ2-5
d_call: TRBD2

cdr3_aa: CASSMGQGARQPQHF
cdr3_nt: TGTGCCAGCAGCATGGGACAGGGGGCGCGCCAGCCCCAGCATTTT
clone_size: NA
v_call: TRBV7-9
j_call: TRBJ1-5
d_call: TRBD1

cdr3_aa: CASSQEIGVYEQYF
cdr3_nt: TGCGCCAGCAGCCAAGAGATAGGGGTCTACGAGCAGTACTTC
clone_size: NA
v_call: TRBV4-1
j_call: TRBJ2-7
d_call: NA

cdr3_aa: CAIRQENYSNQPQHF
cdr3_nt: TGTGCCATCAGGCAAGAGAACTATAGCAATCAGCCCCAGCATTTT
clone_size: many
v_call: TRBV10-3
j_call: TRBJ1-5
d_call: NA

cdr3_aa: CSARVAGAITGELFF
cdr3_nt: TGCAGTGCTAGGGTGGCCGGGGCGATAACCGGGGAGCTGTTTTTT
clone_size: NA
v_call: TRBV20-1
j_call: TRBJ2-2
d_call: NA

cdr3_aa: CASSSPGRINQPQHF
cdr3_nt: TGTGCCAGCAGTTCGCCGGGACGAATCAATCAGCCCCAGCATTTT
clone_size: once
v_call: TRBV6-5
j_call: TRBJ1-5
d_call: NA

cdr3_aa: CASSHIGDGYTF
cdr3_nt: TGCGCCAGCAGCCATATAGGGGATGGCTACACCTTC
clone_size: NA
v_call: TRBV4-1
j_call: TRBJ1-2
d_call: NA

cdr3_aa: CASSRGQGVLAFF
cdr3_nt: TGTGCCAGCAGTCGGGGACAGGGAGTTTTGGCTTTCTTT
clone_size: few
v_call: TRBV9
j_call: TRBJ1-1
d_call: TRBD1

cdr3_aa: CASSEALRGVNEKLFF
cdr3_nt: TGTGCCAGCAGTGAAGCGCTTCGGGGGGTTAATGAAAAACTGTTTTTT
clone_size: few
v_call: TRBV2
j_call: TRBJ1-4
d_call: NA

cdr3_aa: CASSAPSYEQYF
cdr3_nt: TGTGCCAGCAGCGCCCCCTCCTACGAGCAGTACTTC
clone_size: many
v_call: TRBV7-2
j_call: TRBJ2-7
d_call: NA

cdr3_aa: CASSPRDSPSGNTIYF
cdr3_nt: TGTGCCAGCAGCCCCCGGGACAGTCCCTCTGGAAACACCATATATTTT
clone_size: NA
v_call: TRBV7-8
j_call: TRBJ1-3
d_call: TRBD1

cdr3_aa: CSVAGGDNQPQHF
cdr3_nt: TGCAGCGTTGCAGGGGGCGATAATCAGCCCCAGCATTTT
clone_size: many
v_call: TRBV29-1
j_call: TRBJ1-5
d_call: TRBD1

cdr3_aa: CASSFPLGANVLTF
cdr3_nt: TGTGCCAGCAGTTTTCCCCTCGGGGCCAACGTCCTGACTTTC
clone_size: NA
v_call: TRBV12-3/TRBV12-4
j_call: TRBJ2-6
d_call: NA

cdr3_aa: CASSLVGEAEAFF
cdr3_nt: TGTGCCAGCAGCTTAGTGGGTGAGGCTGAAGCTTTCTTT
clone_size: many
v_call: TRBV7-9
j_call: TRBJ1-1
d_call: NA

cdr3_aa: CASSSGPINTEAFF
cdr3_nt: TGTGCCAGCAGCTCGGGACCGATCAACACTGAAGCTTTCTTT
clone_size: few
v_call: TRBV11-2
j_call: TRBJ1-1
d_call: NA

cdr3_aa: CASSRWDRSTGANVLAF
cdr3_nt: TGTGCCAGCAGCCGTTGGGACAGATCTACTGGGGCCAACGTCCTGGCTTTC
clone_size: NA
v_call: TRBV14
j_call: TRBJ2-6
d_call: TRBD1

cdr3_aa: CSVVGGINQHF
cdr3_nt: TGCAGCGTTGTGGGAGGGATCAATCAGCATTTT
clone_size: NA
v_call: TRBV29-1
j_call: TRBJ1-5
d_call: NA

cdr3_aa: CASSQAGNYGYTF
cdr3_nt: TGTGCCAGTAGTCAAGCAGGAAACTATGGCTACACCTTC
clone_size: NA
v_call: TRBV19
j_call: TRBJ1-2
d_call: NA

cdr3_aa: CASSSRDGYEQYF
cdr3_nt: TGTGCCAGCAGCTCTCGAGACGGTTACGAGCAGTACTTC
clone_size: many
v_call: TRBV7-2
j_call: TRBJ2-7
d_call: NA

cdr3_aa: CASSPGQETRPEAFF
cdr3_nt: TGCGCCAGCAGCCCGGGACAGGAAACCCGACCTGAAGCTTTCTTT
clone_size: NA
v_call: TRBV5-1
j_call: TRBJ1-1
d_call: TRBD1

cdr3_aa: CASKTGTDGYTF
cdr3_nt: TGTGCCAGCAAAACCGGGACAGATGGCTACACCTTC
clone_size: NA
v_call: TRBV2
j_call: TRBJ1-2
d_call: TRBD1

cdr3_aa: CASSSRLAGDTGELFF
cdr3_nt: TGTGCCAGTAGTTCCCGACTAGCGGGAGACACCGGGGAGCTGTTTTTT
clone_size: NA
v_call: TRBV19
j_call: TRBJ2-2
d_call: TRBD2

cdr3_aa: CASSQRTRTGSTLHF
cdr3_nt: TGCGCCAGCAGCCAACGAACCCGGACAGGGAGCACCCTCCACTTT
clone_size: NA
v_call: TRBV14
j_call: TRBJ1-6
d_call: TRBD1

cdr3_aa: CASSSTVEKLFF
cdr3_nt: TGTGCCAGCAGTTCAACAGTTGAAAAACTGTTTTTT
clone_size: NA
v_call: TRBV12-3/TRBV12-4
j_call: TRBJ1-4
d_call: NA

cdr3_aa: CALRDTNQPQHF
cdr3_nt: TGTGCTCTGCGGGACACTAATCAGCCCCAGCATTTT
clone_size: NA
v_call: TRBV25-1
j_call: TRBJ1-5
d_call: NA

cdr3_aa: CASSSGAPEQYF
cdr3_nt: TGTGCCAGCAGCTCGGGGGCGCCCGAGCAGTACTTC
clone_size: NA
v_call: TRBV7-8
j_call: TRBJ2-7
d_call: NA

cdr3_aa: CASMDGLLNTEAFF
cdr3_nt: TGTGCCAGCATGGACGGTCTATTGAACACTGAAGCTTTCTTT
clone_size: NA
v_call: TRBV6-5
j_call: TRBJ1-1
d_call: NA

cdr3_aa: CASSSTRGVEGTEAFF
cdr3_nt: TGCGCCAGCAGTTCCACAAGAGGGGTAGAGGGCACTGAAGCTTTCTTT
clone_size: few
v_call: TRBV5-1
j_call: TRBJ1-1
d_call: NA

cdr3_aa: CATSDTRRGDQPQHF
cdr3_nt: TGTGCCACCAGTGATACCAGACGGGGGGATCAGCCCCAGCATTTT
clone_size: many
v_call: TRBV24-1
j_call: TRBJ1-5
d_call: NA